These 22 T cell receptor beta chains share one sample of origin, sequenced in a study of control samples from healthy donors and cancer patients. Profiled with immunoSEQ multiplex PCR; TCRdb holds only in-frame clones, not every one. This sample has over 100,000 clones; around nine tenths occur once, and the top ten carry around 2.3%. The specimen sequenced was blood. The origin of the receptors is a man aged 35 to 55 in good health.

Only one count was recorded for this clone. The sample holds other DNA sequences that translate to the same CDR3. This chain's CDR3 is CASSPGGGDTQYF. DNA of the CDR3: TGTGCCAGTAGTCCAGGGGGCGGAGATACGCAGTATTTT. V and J are TRBV19 and TRBJ2-3; 8 bases line up with TRBD1. V shed 5 bases, J shed 5 bases, and the junction held 3 bases outside the gene matches. Germline V lookup: CDR1 LNHDA, CDR2 SQIVND (reference sequence). This CDR3 contains 13 residues.

The V call is TRBV6-5, the J call TRBJ1-5, with D possibly matching TRBD1 (5 bases). Germline V CDR1 and CDR2: MNHEY, SVGAGI. V shed 11 bases and J shed 1 base, with 15 bases lying between them. The CDR3 sequence is 14 residues long. CDR3: CAAVRDDSNQPQHF. The CDR3 coding sequence is TGTGCCGCCGTCAGGGACGACAGCAATCAGCCCCAGCATTTT.

Comments on this clone: One end of the junction is discordant with germline, which a read error may explain. The chain links TRBV30 to TRBJ2-3; the match to TRBD1 covers 10 bases. The germline CDR1 and CDR2 sequences are GTSNPN and SVGIG (reference sequence). The CDR3 runs 17 residues. The CDR3 region is CVWSAPGQGTVTDTQYF. CDR3 nucleotides: TGTGTCTGGAGCGCCCCGGGACAGGGGACGGTCACAGATACGCAGTATTTT.

The rearrangement links TRBV19 to TRBJ2-3, with D perhaps matching TRBD1 (6 bases). Deletions cut 1 base from V and 6 bases from J, with 11 bases between. Germline values: CDR1 LNHDA, CDR2 SQIVND (reference sequence). This CDR3 contains 14 residues. CDR3 nucleotide sequence: TGTGCCAGTAGTATAGGATCCCAGGGGGATACGCAGTATTTT. Protein product: CASSIGSQGDTQYF.

CDR3 nucleotides: TGTGCCAGCAGTGAACCAGGGGGGATGGAATTGAGGTACACCTTC. Its protein is CASSEPGGMELRYTF. This chain uses TRBV2 with TRBJ1-2, with 7 bases identical to TRBD1. CDR3 length: 15 residues. Germline CDR1 is SNHLY and CDR2 is FYNNEI. V lost 2 bases to trimming and J lost 11 bases; unmatched junction nucleotides: 14.

This sequence joins TRBV24-1 and TRBJ2-1; D uncertain. Germline V lookup: CDR1 KGHDR, CDR2 SFDVKD. Trimming cost V 4 bases and J 6 bases, with 6 bases left between them. The CDR3 runs 12 residues. This chain's CDR3 is CATSDSSNEQFF. In DNA form, the CDR3 reads TGTGCCACCAGTGACTCGTCCAATGAGCAGTTCTTC.

The chain recombines TRBV15 with TRBJ2-4; D not resolved. Trimming pared 0 bases from V and 9 bases from J, leaving 18 bases between. The CDR3 is 16 amino acids. In germline, CDR1 is LNHNV, CDR2 YYDKDF (reference sequence). CDR3 protein: CATSREADHPRSIQYF. DNA for the CDR3: TGTGCCACCAGCAGAGAGGCCGACCATCCGAGGAGCATTCAGTACTTC.

This clone occurred once. The chain uses TRBV6-5 and TRBJ2-4; TRBD2 is a possible D gene (5 bases). The germline V gene has CDR1 MNHEY and CDR2 SVGAGI. V was trimmed by 7 bases and J by 8 bases, leaving 15 bases between them. This CDR3 region has 13 residues. Here the CDR3 DNA reads TGTGCCAGCACCTCCCGGCTAGCTGACATTCAGTACTTC. Amino acid sequence: CASTSRLADIQYF.

The chain carries TRBV12-3 or TRBV12-4 and TRBJ1-5; D is undetermined. Trimming cost V 6 bases and J 2 bases, with 8 bases left between them. This CDR3 contains 13 residues. The CDR3 spells CASSKKGNQPQHF. CDR3 bases: TGTGCCAGCAGCAAGAAGGGCAATCAGCCCCAGCATTTT.

This clone appeared once. This chain connects TRBV5-1 to TRBJ2-7; D unresolved. The CDR3 contains 14 residues. V lost 0 bases to trimming and J lost 1 base, with 8 bases between them. From germline, CDR1 is SGHRS and CDR2 YFSETQ. The CDR3 nucleotides read TGCGCCAGCAGCTTGGCTGGCAGTTCCTACGAGCAGTACTTC. Translation gives CASSLAGSSYEQYF.

The chain couples TRBV7-9 to TRBJ2-1, with D tentatively TRBD1 (5 bases). Germline-derived CDR1 and CDR2 are SEHNR and FQNEAQ (reference sequence). CDR3 length: 14 amino acids. Deletions cut 5 bases from V and 7 bases from J, with 15 bases between. CDR3 in amino acids: CASSPPQGFNEQFF. Written as DNA, the CDR3 is TGTGCCAGCAGCCCACCGCAGGGCTTTAATGAGCAGTTCTTC.

V and J are TRBV4-1 and TRBJ2-1; D perhaps matches TRBD2 (7 bases). Trimming pared 5 bases from V and 0 bases from J, leaving 8 bases between. CDR1 and CDR2 from the germline V gene are MGHRA and YSYEKL. The CDR3 is made up of 14 amino acids. The CDR3 loop reads CASSGGASYNEQFF. The DNA for the CDR3 is TGCGCCAGCAGCGGGGGGGCCTCCTACAATGAGCAGTTCTTC.

The chain is built from TRBV7-9 and TRBJ2-1; D is uncertain. V gave up 2 bases and J gave up 10 bases, with 6 bases separating them. The length of the CDR3 is 11 residues. Germline CDR1 is SEHNR and CDR2 is FQNEAQ (reference sequence). CDR3 coding DNA: TGTGCCAGCAGCTTATCGCAAGAGCAGTTCTTC. Encoded protein: CASSLSQEQFF.

In DNA, the CDR3 is TGTGCCAGCAGTGACTCAACCACAGATACGCAGTATTTT. Encoded protein: CASSDSTTDTQYF. The chain couples TRBV6-4 to TRBJ2-3; no definite D call. Trimming pared 0 bases from V and 2 bases from J, leaving 3 bases between. The CDR3 runs 13 residues. Looked up from germline, CDR1 is MRHNA and CDR2 is SNTAGT.

This chain links TRBV6-1 with TRBJ2-4; D uncertain. V lost 2 bases and J 9 bases, leaving 8 bases between the germline ends. Germline assignment: CDR1 MNHNS and CDR2 SASEGT. The CDR3 is 12 amino acids. CDR3 region: CASSEFGVIQYF. The CDR3, as DNA: TGTGCCAGCAGTGAATTTGGGGTCATTCAGTACTTC.

The chain carries TRBV5-6 and TRBJ2-1, with D perhaps matching TRBD1 or TRBD2 (5 bases each). V lost 2 bases and J lost 11, with 14 bases in between. Germline V lookup: CDR1 SGHDT, CDR2 YYEEEE. The CDR3 is 13 residues long. The DNA of the CDR3 is TGTGCCAGCAGCTTTGTGAGGGCAGGGCAGCAGTTCTTC. This sequence encodes CASSFVRAGQQFF.

V usage is TRBV27 and J usage is TRBJ1-1; perhaps TRBD1 as D (6 bases). This CDR3 is built from 14 residues. V was clipped by 2 bases and J by 4 bases, with 11 bases between them. CDR1 is MNHEY and CDR2 is SMNVEV in the germline V gene (reference sequence). CDR3 sequence reads: CASSLRTGSTEAFF. The CDR3 bases are TGTGCCAGCAGTTTAAGAACAGGGTCCACTGAAGCTTTCTTT.

This chain connects TRBV19 to TRBJ1-4; 7 positions match TRBD1. The V gene end was trimmed by 10 bases and the J gene end by 2 bases; junction bases not matched to a gene: 7. CDR1 and CDR2 from the germline V gene are LNHDA and SQIVND (reference sequence). CDR3 size: 14 residues. The CDR3 loop reads CATQGTVTNEKLFF. The DNA of the CDR3 is TGTGCCACACAGGGGACGGTCACTAATGAAAAACTGTTTTTT.

This clone was counted a few times. The chain joins TRBV6-5 to TRBJ2-2; 12 nucleotides match TRBD1. The germline gives CDR1 MNHEY, CDR2 SVGAGI. This CDR3 contains 14 residues. Trimming took 11 bases from V and 5 from J; bases not matched to a gene: 6. The CDR3 DNA follows: TGTGCCTCCGGGACAGGGGGCGCAACCGGGGAGCTGTTTTTT. Protein: CASGTGGATGELFF.

V is TRBV5-4 and J is TRBJ1-1, with 8 bases matching TRBD1. The V gene's germline CDR1 is SGHNT and CDR2 YYREEE (reference sequence). The CDR3 loop spans 14 amino acids. V shed 4 bases, J shed 1 base, and the junction held 3 bases outside the gene matches. As DNA, the CDR3 is TGTGCCAGCAGCGGAGACAGGGGGAACACTGAAGCTTTCTTT. Protein: CASSGDRGNTEAFF.

V is TRBV10-3 and J is TRBJ2-3, with 9 bases matching TRBD2. The J segment lost 6 bases and the V segment lost 3 bases, leaving 10 bases of the junction unmatched. The CDR3 totals 16 residues. From germline, CDR1 is ENHRY and CDR2 SYGVKD. CDR3 residues: CAISDDTSGHVDTQYF. The CDR3 DNA reads TGTGCCATCAGTGACGATACTAGCGGGCATGTGGATACGCAGTATTTT.

J is TRBJ1-6 and V is TRBV5-1; D might be TRBD1 (6 bases). This CDR3 has 15 amino acids. The germline V and J ends were trimmed by 4 bases and 0 bases, with 8 bases remaining between them. The V gene's germline CDR1 is SGHRS and CDR2 YFSETQ. The CDR3 DNA follows: TGCGCCAGCAGCACAGGGAGCTCCTATAATTCACCCCTCCACTTT. Its protein product is CASSTGSSYNSPLHF.